Below are 9 T cell receptor beta chains sequenced from a single sample in a study of blood T cell repertoires in COVID-19. Here immunoSEQ multiplex PCR was the method, and the copy in TCRdb shows in-frame clones only, minus some. The sample records more than 90,000 clones, approximately 86% being singletons. The sample comprised peripheral blood. These receptors came from a human donor in a cohort sampled during active COVID-19.

This rearrangement joins TRBV24-1 to TRBJ2-7; possible D gene TRBD1, 6 bases. V was pared by 5 bases and J by 6 bases, with 13 bases between. The CDR3 is made up of 13 amino acids. The germline CDR1 and CDR2 sequences are KGHDR and SFDVKD. CDR3 coding DNA: TGTGCCACCAGTGCAGGGGAAATCTCCGAGCAGTACTTC. Amino acids: CATSAGEISEQYF.

CDR3 sequence: CASTTGTYNEQFF. The CDR3, as DNA: TGCGCCAGCACGACAGGAACTTACAATGAGCAGTTCTTC. The V and J genes are TRBV5-1 and TRBJ2-1, with TRBD1 as a possible D gene (6 bases). The V end lost 6 bases, the J end lost 4 bases, and 11 bases lay between the germline ends. Germline CDR1 and CDR2: SGHRS and YFSETQ. The length of the CDR3 is 13 residues.

V gene TRBV5-1 combines with J gene TRBJ1-3; 10 positions agree with TRBD1. The CDR3 length is 17 residues. Trimming removed 0 bases from V and 5 bases from J; junction bases left unmatched: 8. Germline CDR1 reads SGHRS; CDR2 reads YFSETQ. In DNA form, the CDR3 reads TGCGCCAGCAGCTTGGCCTCGGGACAGGGGAACCGAAACACCATATATTTT. This encodes CASSLASGQGNRNTIYF.

CDR3: CASSQAGRTEAFF. The CDR3 DNA is TGTGCCAGCTCCCAGGCAGGGAGGACTGAAGCTTTCTTT. The chain recombines TRBV18 with TRBJ1-1; tentative D call: TRBD1 (5 bases). Trimming left V 6 bases short and J 5 bases short, with 13 bases between. Germline V lookup: CDR1 KGHSH, CDR2 LQKENI. The CDR3 has 13 amino acids.

The chain carries TRBV20-1 and TRBJ1-2; D gene unclear. The germline V and J ends were trimmed by 5 bases and 4 bases, with 8 bases remaining between them. The V gene's germline CDR1 is DFQATT and CDR2 SNEGSKA (reference sequence). The CDR3 contains 11 residues. The CDR3 nucleotides read TGCAGTGCTCCCGGGAGCTATGGCTACACCTTC. As protein: CSAPGSYGYTF.

V and J are TRBV29-1 and TRBJ2-3; D is uncertain. The V end lost 0 bases, the J end lost 10 bases, and 8 bases lay between the germline ends. The CDR3 runs 11 residues. CDR1 SQVTM and CDR2 ANQGSEA come from the germline V gene. In nucleotides, the CDR3 is TGCAGCGTTGAAGAACCAAGAGCGCAGTATTTT. This encodes CSVEEPRAQYF.

V and J are TRBV5-1 and TRBJ2-2, with 7 nucleotides matching TRBD1. This CDR3 region has 15 residues. The germline CDR1 and CDR2 sequences are SGHRS and YFSETQ. Trimming removed 5 bases from V and 1 base from J; junction bases left unmatched: 5. In nucleotides, the CDR3 is TGCGCCAGCAGACCCGACAGGGAGAACACCGGGGAGCTGTTTTTT. This gives the protein CASRPDRENTGELFF.

The chain links TRBV30 to TRBJ1-5, with TRBD1 as a possible D gene (5 bases). This CDR3 is 16 amino acids long. V dropped 2 bases and J dropped 3 bases, with 17 bases sitting between them. Germline assignment: CDR1 GTSNPN and CDR2 SVGIG (reference sequence). The CDR3 bases are TGTGCCTGGAGTCCGGAGGGTGGGGGATTCAATCAGCCCCAGCATTTT. Its protein product is CAWSPEGGGFNQPQHF. Full variable domain (missing parts from reference TRBV30 and TRBJ1-5): SQTIHQWPATLVQPVGSPLSLECTVEGTSNPNLYWYRQAAGRGLQLLFYSVGIGQISSEVPQNLSASRPQDRQFILSSKKLLLSDSGFYLCAWSPEGGGFNQPQHFGDGTRLSIL.

To note about this clone: At one end, the junction sequence differs from germline, possibly due to a read error. This sequence joins TRBV7-4 and TRBJ1-5, with 8 positions matching TRBD1. In germline, CDR1 is SGHVT, CDR2 SQSDAQ. CDR3 size: 16 residues. The CDR3: CASSLDRGGRNQPQHF. Here the CDR3 DNA reads TGTGCCAGCAGTTTAGACAGGGGAGGACGCAATCAGCCCCAGCATTTT.